This T cell receptor beta chain emerged from a study of blood T cell repertoires in COVID-19. Germline V gene lookup returns CDR1 SGHAT and CDR2 FQNNGV. Trimming cost V 3 bases and J 6 bases; bases outside gene matches: 8. The CDR3 spans 15 residues. Authors' methods: Researchers report that nucleated cell counts were estimated from reference gene primer amplification. The protocol was immunoSEQ multiplex PCR, while the TCRdb copy is restricted to in-frame clones and leaves out a portion. That table supplies the V and J calls and clone size; D and trimming were determined from the DNA. This table holds about 110,000 clones, roughly two thirds found once. This clone showed up just once.

Input material: peripheral blood. The TCR was taken from a man aged 80 or over with acute or convalescent COVID-19. This chain joins TRBV11-2 and TRBJ1-2, with 9 bases lining up with TRBD1. The CDR3 loop is CASSLGDRVTDGYTF. As DNA, the CDR3 is TGTGCCAGCAGCTTGGGGGACAGGGTCACCGATGGCTACACCTTC.